This TCR beta chain was captured in a study of cytomegalovirus exposure and HLA in healthy donors. A multiplex PCR was run with 60 Vbeta primers and 13 Jbeta primers. Only in-frame clones appear in the TCRdb table, and some are missing; sequencing was by immunoSEQ multiplex PCR. The data hold 150,000 to 200,000 clones, with approximately 84% observed a single time. A few counts support this clone. Its antigen is unidentified. Findings of the study overall: Analysis performed later found approximately 17,000 TCR beta sequences associated with HLA alleles at 0.05 false discovery rate. Clonal expansion, a later analysis showed, was greater in HLA-associated TCR beta chains than in equally common others. For cytomegalovirus status, the classifier reportedly gave diagnoses with high specificity and sensitivity.

The receptor was isolated from a girl under 18 in good health and CMV-seropositive. Sequenced: PBMCs.

CDR3 nucleotides: TGTGCCAGTAGTTCTCTAGCGGGAGCCTACAATGAGCAGTTCTTC. It is translated as CASSSLAGAYNEQFF. The V and J genes are TRBV19 and TRBJ2-1; 10 bases fit TRBD2. CDR1 LNHDA and CDR2 SQIVND come from the germline V gene (reference sequence). V shed 5 bases and J 2 bases; nucleotides not matched to a gene: 3. CDR3 length: 15 amino acids.